These 21 T cell receptor beta chains were sequenced from one sample in a study of blood T cell repertoires in COVID-19. TCRdb's copy holds only in-frame clones and misses some; the assay was immunoSEQ multiplex PCR. The sample lists tens of thousands of clones, 80% to 90% occurring once. Material for sequencing was peripheral blood. Receptors were obtained from a woman aged 55-70 years with acute or convalescent COVID-19.

The V call is TRBV4-3, the J call TRBJ1-2, with D maybe TRBD1 (5 bases). The germline V gene encodes CDR1 LGHNA and CDR2 YSLEER. The CDR3 runs 15 residues. V was shortened by 1 base and J by 4 bases, with 13 bases between the two germline ends. DNA of the CDR3: TGCGCCAGCAGCCAAGCGACGACAGAGCTCTATGGCTACACCTTC. Translating gives CASSQATTELYGYTF.

The rearrangement links TRBV18 to TRBJ1-1; 9 positions match TRBD1. CDR3 length: 16 residues. Germline CDR1 and CDR2: KGHSH and LQKENI. J was trimmed by 6 bases and V by 0 bases; bases with no gene match: 8. CDR3 region: CASSPPGQGRFAEAFF. The DNA for the CDR3 is TGTGCCAGCTCACCACCGGGACAGGGCCGTTTTGCTGAAGCTTTCTTT.

This clone was recorded once. The chain uses TRBV14 and TRBJ2-5, with D possibly being TRBD2 (6 bases). Trimming stripped 2 bases from V and 0 bases from J, with 10 bases between. In germline, CDR1 is SGHDN, CDR2 FVKESK. The CDR3 length is 15 residues. CDR3 DNA: TGTGCCAGCAGCCAACGGGGGTGGTACCAAGAGACCCAGTACTTC. This encodes CASSQRGWYQETQYF.

The chain recombines TRBV7-2 with TRBJ1-4; a possible D gene is TRBD1 (6 bases). The CDR3 has 14 amino acids. V lost 5 bases and J 5 bases, leaving 12 bases between the germline ends. The germline CDR1 and CDR2 sequences are SGHTA and FQGNSA. CDR3 amino acids: CASSVGQINEKLFF. The CDR3 DNA follows: TGTGCCAGCAGCGTCGGACAGATCAATGAAAAACTGTTTTTT.

The V call is TRBV6-5, the J call TRBJ2-7, with 8 positions matching TRBD1. The CDR3 extends over 14 amino acids. V was clipped by 4 bases and J by 3 bases; unmatched bases: 5. Germline V gene data show CDR1 as MNHEY and CDR2 as SVGAGI. The chain's CDR3 is CASSFRTGNYEQYF. The CDR3, as DNA: TGTGCCAGCAGTTTTAGGACAGGGAACTACGAGCAGTACTTC.

This clone was counted only a few times. V and J are TRBV30 and TRBJ2-2; possibly TRBD2 for D (5 bases). CDR1 GTSNPN and CDR2 SVGIG come from the germline V gene (reference sequence). This CDR3 spans 12 amino acids. V gave up 2 bases and J gave up 5 bases, with 6 bases separating them. The CDR3 here is CAWSRGTGELFF. CDR3 nucleotides: TGTGCCTGGAGTCGAGGGACCGGGGAGCTGTTTTTT.

In DNA, the CDR3 is TGCGCCAGCAGCTCGGGGACAGGGGGCTCCTACGAGCAGTACTTC. This translates into CASSSGTGGSYEQYF. V usage is TRBV5-1 and J usage is TRBJ2-7; 11 bases fit TRBD1. Looked up from germline, CDR1 is SGHRS and CDR2 is YFSETQ. CDR3 length: 15 amino acids. The junction had 2 bases not matched to a gene; V was cut back by 3 bases and J by 0 bases.

The CDR3 loop is CASSPPIRGNEQFF. The CDR3 DNA reads as TGTGCCAGCTCACCCCCAATCAGGGGCAATGAGCAGTTCTTC. The chain joins TRBV18 to TRBJ2-1, with D possibly matching TRBD1 (6 bases). V shed 3 bases and J shed 6 bases, with 12 bases lying between them. Germline V gene lookup returns CDR1 KGHSH and CDR2 LQKENI. This CDR3 is built from 14 residues.

The gene calls are TRBV7-9 and TRBJ1-4; D is unresolved. The CDR3 is 14 amino acids. The V gene lost 5 bases and the J gene lost 7 bases, with 14 bases spanning the gap. Germline V gene lookup returns CDR1 SEHNR and CDR2 FQNEAQ (reference sequence). Here the CDR3 reads CASSRREAVEKLFF. The CDR3 DNA sequence: TGTGCCAGCAGCCGGCGTGAGGCAGTTGAAAAACTGTTTTTT.

V usage is TRBV19 and J usage is TRBJ2-2, with a possible D match to TRBD2 (5 bases). The germline CDR1 and CDR2 sequences are LNHDA and SQIVND (reference sequence). V was shortened by 3 bases and J by 7 bases, with 15 bases between the two germline ends. The CDR3 loop spans 15 amino acids. CDR3 bases: TGTGCCAGTAGTATGGGATCAAGTGCGGGCGGGGAGCTGTTTTTT. Residues: CASSMGSSAGGELFF.

The chain uses TRBV12-3 or TRBV12-4 and TRBJ1-1; a weak D match, TRBD1 (6 bases). V was shortened by 7 bases and J by 8 bases, with 14 bases between the two germline ends. This CDR3 region has 12 residues. CDR3 protein: CASIHIDREAFF. The CDR3 bases are TGTGCCAGCATTCACATTGACAGGGAAGCTTTCTTT.

The V and J genes are TRBV6-4 and TRBJ2-1; weak D call: TRBD2 (5 bases). This CDR3 spans 15 amino acids. Germline V gene lookup returns CDR1 MRHNA and CDR2 SNTAGT. Trimming removed 2 bases from V and 7 bases from J, with 15 bases in between. The CDR3 is CASSDEGRGGNEQFF. CDR3 sequence (DNA): TGTGCCAGCAGTGACGAGGGTCGCGGCGGGAATGAGCAGTTCTTC.

The chain joins TRBV19 to TRBJ1-5; D not certain. Trimming left V 0 bases short and J 0 bases short, with 12 bases between. This CDR3 region has 17 residues. Per germline, CDR1 LNHDA and CDR2 SQIVND (reference sequence). The CDR3 is CASSIEVGSYSNQPQHF. The CDR3 DNA sequence: TGTGCCAGTAGTATAGAAGTGGGGAGCTATAGCAATCAGCCCCAGCATTTT.

This chain uses TRBV6-5 with TRBJ1-1, with 7 bases aligning to TRBD1. V lost 6 bases and J lost 1; bases outside the gene matches: 8. Germline V CDR1 and CDR2: MNHEY, SVGAGI. This CDR3 has 15 amino acids. CDR3 region: CASSPPAGGNTEAFF. The DNA of the CDR3 is TGTGCCAGCAGCCCCCCTGCAGGGGGGAACACTGAAGCTTTCTTT.

The chain carries TRBV5-8 and TRBJ2-2; D might be TRBD1 (6 bases). This CDR3 has 15 residues. Per the germline V gene, CDR1 is SGHTS and CDR2 is YDEGEE. Trimming took 3 bases from V and 2 from J, leaving 11 bases between them. The CDR3: CASSSGTTNTGELFF. CDR3 DNA sequence: TGTGCCAGCAGCTCCGGGACAACTAACACCGGGGAGCTGTTTTTT.

This clone showed up just once. The chain carries TRBV5-1 and TRBJ2-2; 7 bases fit TRBD1. J gave up 6 bases and V 4 bases, and 9 bases lay outside the gene matches. CDR3 length equals 15 residues. Germline V gene lookup returns CDR1 SGHRS and CDR2 YFSETQ. The CDR3 sequence: CASSPFQGEAGELFF. The CDR3 DNA reads TGCGCCAGCAGCCCATTCCAGGGGGAAGCCGGGGAGCTGTTTTTT.

This clone was detected once. J is TRBJ1-2 and V is TRBV3-1 (or the pseudogene TRBV3-2), with 8 bases aligning to TRBD1. The CDR3 loop spans 15 amino acids. CDR1 LGHDT and CDR2 YNNKEL come from the germline V gene (reference sequence). V shed 3 bases and J 2 bases; nucleotides not matched to a gene: 5. The CDR3 coding sequence is TGTGCCAGCAGCCACCCTCAGGGGGCGAACTATGGCTACACCTTC. Translation gives CASSHPQGANYGYTF.

This clone has a single count. This chain connects TRBV7-2 to TRBJ2-7; 9 bases line up with TRBD2. The CDR3 totals 15 residues. The germline V gene has CDR1 SGHTA and CDR2 FQGNSA. V shed 2 bases, J shed 5 bases, and the junction held 7 bases outside the gene matches. This CDR3 reads CASSLRAGGPDEQYF. The CDR3 nucleotides read TGTGCCAGCAGCTTACGCGCGGGGGGGCCAGACGAGCAGTACTTC.

DNA of the CDR3: TGCGCCAGCAGCTTGAATGGCCGGGATGGTGGAAACACCATATATTTT. It yields the protein CASSLNGRDGGNTIYF. The chain is built from TRBV5-1 and TRBJ1-3; D call uncertain. V lost 1 base to trimming and J lost 3 bases, with 14 bases between them. The length of the CDR3 is 16 residues. Germline V gene sequence: CDR1 SGHRS, CDR2 YFSETQ.

This clone was picked up one time. The rearrangement links TRBV6-5 to TRBJ1-2; 8 nucleotides line up with TRBD1. Germline V gene data show CDR1 as MNHEY and CDR2 as SVGAGI. V lost 6 bases to trimming and J lost 6 bases; unmatched junction nucleotides: 6. This CDR3 contains 13 residues. As DNA, the CDR3 is TGTGCCAGCAGGATGACAGGGGAAAATGGCTACACCTTC. Its protein product is CASRMTGENGYTF.

CDR3 coding DNA: TGTGCCAGCAGCTTAGGGACAGGGGACCCATTCTTC. It is translated as CASSLGTGDPFF. V is TRBV7-9 and J is TRBJ2-1, with 9 positions matching TRBD1. The trim removed 1 base at V and 16 bases at J, leaving 5 bases unmatched. This CDR3 is built from 12 residues. The germline V gene has CDR1 SEHNR and CDR2 FQNEAQ (reference sequence). The full variable domain, rest sourced from reference TRBV7-9 and TRBJ2-1, is DTGVSQNPRHKITKRGQNVTFRCDPISEHNRLYWYRQTLGQGPEFLTYFQNEAQLEKSRLLSDRFSAERPKGSFSTLEIQRTEQGDSAMYLCASSLGTGDPFFGPGTRLTVL.